This TCR beta chain stems from a study of cytomegalovirus exposure and HLA in healthy donors. About the study: Earlier, 100 million or so unique TCR beta sequences were recovered from roughly 180 million T cells by an analysis.

The germline gives CDR1 SGHRS, CDR2 YFSETQ. The CDR3 has 12 amino acids. V lost 4 bases and J 5 bases, leaving 10 bases between the germline ends. PCR primers comprised 60 Vbeta and 13 Jbeta primers. The protocol was immunoSEQ multiplex PCR, while the TCRdb copy is restricted to in-frame clones and leaves out a portion. The sample lists around 78,000 clones; around 81% were seen once. The V call is TRBV5-1, the J call TRBJ2-7, with D possibly being TRBD1 (6 bases). Sequenced input: PBMCs. The receptor was derived from a male donor in good health and CMV-seronegative. The CDR3: CASSPQGNEQYF. CDR3 coding DNA: TGCGCCAGCAGCCCCCAGGGGAACGAGCAGTACTTC.